What follows are 25 T cell receptor beta chains derived from one specimen sequenced in a study of T cell clones after liver transplantation. The data were produced by immunoSEQ multiplex PCR, yet TCRdb's version contains in-frame clones alone and is incomplete. The sample includes about 78,000 clones, 80% of them seen just once. The sequences come from CD4+ T cells from blood, collected before liver transplant. The receptors come from a human donor who received a liver transplant.

The chain links TRBV7-3 to TRBJ2-3, with 12 bases fitting TRBD2. Germline CDR1 reads SGHTA; CDR2 reads FQGTGA. This CDR3 has 15 amino acids. Trimming at V came to 9 bases and at J to 1 base, leaving 5 bases not matched to a gene. The DNA of the CDR3 is TGTGCCAGTCGACTAGCGGGAGAGGGCACAGATACGCAGTATTTT. Residues: CASRLAGEGTDTQYF.

The chain links TRBV19 to TRBJ2-1; unclear D gene. The CDR3 has 11 amino acids. The V and J ends lost 5 bases and 10 bases respectively, with 9 bases between them. Per the germline V gene, CDR1 is LNHDA and CDR2 is SQIVND (reference sequence). Here the CDR3 DNA reads TGTGCCAGTAGTGCCCTAGAGGAGCAGTTCTTC. This encodes CASSALEEQFF.

The chain recombines TRBV9 with TRBJ2-5; a possible D gene is TRBD1 (5 bases). This CDR3 comprises 14 residues. The V end lost 2 bases, the J end lost 5 bases, and 13 bases lay between the germline ends. Germline V lookup: CDR1 SGDLS, CDR2 YYNGEE. In DNA, the CDR3 is TGTGCCAGCAGCGTTGCAGGGAATGGGGAGACCCAGTACTTC. Translated, it gives CASSVAGNGETQYF.

This chain connects TRBV28 to TRBJ1-1; D ambiguous. The germline gives CDR1 MDHEN, CDR2 SYDVKM. CDR3 length: 13 amino acids. V lost 5 bases, J lost 1 base, and 8 bases lay in between. CDR3 amino acids: CASSLGSNTEAFF. CDR3 nucleotides: TGTGCCAGCAGTCTCGGGTCGAACACTGAAGCTTTCTTT.

V and J are TRBV28 and TRBJ2-7, with 7 bases identical to TRBD2. This CDR3 contains 14 residues. V shed 6 bases, J shed 2 bases, and the junction held 7 bases outside the gene matches. In germline, CDR1 is MDHEN, CDR2 SYDVKM. CDR3 DNA: TGTGCCAGCAGGGGGAGGGGCAGGGCCTACGAGCAGTACTTC. Protein product: CASRGRGRAYEQYF.

CDR3 DNA: TGTGCCAGCAGCTTGAATGCTAACTATGGCTACACCTTC. This codes for CASSLNANYGYTF. The genes are TRBV7-8 and TRBJ1-2; D remains unclear. V dropped 3 bases and J dropped 0 bases, with 5 bases sitting between them. CDR3 length: 13 residues. In germline, CDR1 is SGHVS, CDR2 FQNEAQ.

The chain uses TRBV5-1 and TRBJ2-5; 7 nucleotides align to TRBD1. In germline, CDR1 is SGHRS, CDR2 YFSETQ. The trim removed 5 bases at V and 2 bases at J, leaving 3 bases unmatched. This CDR3 comprises 13 residues. The CDR3 loop reads CASRGQVQETQYF. CDR3 DNA: TGCGCCAGCAGAGGACAGGTTCAAGAGACCCAGTACTTC.

About this clone: A junction boundary mismatches the germline segment, possibly from a read error. V gene TRBV7-7 combines with J gene TRBJ2-1, with 10 bases that match TRBD2. Germline V gives CDR1 SSHAT, CDR2 FNYEAQ (reference sequence). This CDR3 is built from 14 residues. The CDR3 sequence: CASSLAGGRNEQFF. The CDR3 DNA reads as TGTGCTAGCAGCTTAGCGGGAGGCCGCAATGAGCAGTTCTTC.

There are a few counts of this clone. The rearrangement joins TRBV7-9 to TRBJ1-3, with no clear D. V was clipped by 8 bases and J by 2 bases, with 10 bases between them. There are 13 residues in the CDR3. From germline, CDR1 is SEHNR and CDR2 FQNEAQ (reference sequence). This chain's CDR3 is CASRSHTGNTIYF. The CDR3 region has the DNA TGTGCCAGCCGGTCGCATACTGGAAACACCATATATTTT.

This chain connects TRBV5-8 to TRBJ2-3, with 7 bases matching TRBD1. V was pared by 4 bases and J by 3 bases, with 11 bases of the junction left unmatched. The CDR3 is made up of 16 amino acids. In germline, CDR1 is SGHTS, CDR2 YDEGEE. Here the CDR3 reads CASSLETGLRTDTQYF. Written as DNA, the CDR3 is TGTGCCAGCAGCCTTGAGACAGGGTTGAGAACAGATACGCAGTATTTT.

The rearrangement joins TRBV5-1 to TRBJ2-3, with 11 bases lining up with TRBD1. This CDR3 comprises 14 residues. V lost 4 bases to trimming and J lost 4 bases; unmatched junction nucleotides: 2. CDR1 SGHRS and CDR2 YFSETQ come from the germline V gene. Written as DNA, the CDR3 is TGCGCCAGCAGCCTGGGACAGGGGGCAGATACGCAGTATTTT. Translation gives CASSLGQGADTQYF.

This clone turned up a few times. The chain uses TRBV5-4 and TRBJ1-3; D gene ambiguous. CDR3 length: 13 amino acids. Germline V gene data show CDR1 as SGHNT and CDR2 as YYREEE (reference sequence). V lost 5 bases and J 4 bases, leaving 10 bases between the germline ends. The CDR3 region is CASSWGSGNTIYF. The CDR3 bases are TGTGCCAGCAGTTGGGGATCGGGAAACACCATATATTTT.

The chain's CDR3 is CASSLGRDFSYNEQFF. CDR3 bases: TGTGCCAGCAGCTTAGGACGGGATTTCTCCTACAATGAGCAGTTCTTC. The chain is built from TRBV7-6 and TRBJ2-1, with D possibly TRBD2 on 5 matching bases. CDR3 length: 16 residues. V lost 1 base, J lost 0 bases, and 10 bases lay in between. Per the germline V gene, CDR1 is SGHVS and CDR2 is FNYEAQ.

The V and J genes are TRBV7-6 and TRBJ2-1; 8 bases line up with TRBD1. The CDR3 consists of 15 residues. Trimming at V came to 3 bases and at J to 7 bases, leaving 8 bases not matched to a gene. Germline V gene sequence: CDR1 SGHVS, CDR2 FNYEAQ. The CDR3 loop reads CASSFGQGLENEQFF. CDR3 nucleotides: TGTGCCAGCAGCTTCGGACAGGGTCTGGAAAATGAGCAGTTCTTC.

The chain couples TRBV10-3 to TRBJ2-7, with 7 bases fitting TRBD1. V lost 0 bases, J lost 4 bases, and 6 bases stayed unmatched. Germline V gives CDR1 ENHRY, CDR2 SYGVKD. There are 15 residues in the CDR3. The chain's CDR3 is CAISESGGEMYEQYF. As DNA, the CDR3 is TGTGCCATCAGTGAGTCAGGGGGCGAAATGTACGAGCAGTACTTC.

This clone showed up just a few times. The V gene is TRBV14, the J gene TRBJ1-2; D might be TRBD1 (5 bases). This CDR3 comprises 15 residues. V was shortened by 1 base and J by 5 bases, with 14 bases between the two germline ends. Per the germline V gene, CDR1 is SGHDN and CDR2 is FVKESK. CDR3 amino acids: CASSQAWGTGYGYTF. DNA for the CDR3: TGTGCCAGCAGCCAAGCATGGGGGACGGGATATGGCTACACCTTC.

The rearrangement joins TRBV9 to TRBJ2-3; TRBD2 agrees at 11 bases. The CDR3 covers 15 residues. J was trimmed by 3 bases and V by 5 bases; bases with no gene match: 5. Germline-derived CDR1 and CDR2 are SGDLS and YYNGEE. The CDR3 region has the DNA TGTGCCAGCAGTCGCCTAGCGGGAGGAACAGATACGCAGTATTTT. Amino acid sequence: CASSRLAGGTDTQYF.

This clone turned up a few times. The chain uses TRBV2 and TRBJ1-5; the D gene is possibly TRBD1 (6 bases). This CDR3 is 16 amino acids long. The germline CDR1 and CDR2 sequences are SNHLY and FYNNEI. V lost 2 bases to trimming and J lost 5 bases, with 16 bases between them. The CDR3 bases are TGTGCCAGCAGTGAATGGGGCAGGGGAGAGGATCAGCCCCAGCATTTT. It translates to CASSEWGRGEDQPQHF.

CDR3 sequence reads: CASSLSGEITGELFF. The CDR3 DNA follows: TGCGCCAGCAGCTTGTCGGGAGAAATCACCGGGGAGCTGTTTTTT. This rearrangement joins TRBV5-1 to TRBJ2-2, with D possibly TRBD2 on 6 matching bases. Germline assignment: CDR1 SGHRS and CDR2 YFSETQ. Trimming stripped 1 base from V and 4 bases from J, with 11 bases between. This CDR3 region has 15 residues.

This chain connects TRBV5-5 to TRBJ1-2; 7 nucleotides match TRBD1. Per the germline V gene, CDR1 is SGHKS and CDR2 is YYEKEE (reference sequence). V dropped 3 bases and J dropped 5; count of bases not matched to a gene: 19. This CDR3 has 18 residues. CDR3 sequence reads: CASSSSPGQASFGYGYTF. The DNA for the CDR3 is TGTGCCAGCAGCTCTTCTCCTGGACAGGCTAGCTTTGGGTATGGCTACACCTTC.

The genes are TRBV5-1 and TRBJ2-7; D is uncertain. V dropped 2 bases and J dropped 2 bases, with 11 bases sitting between them. The CDR3 spans 14 residues. Germline CDR1 SGHRS, CDR2 YFSETQ. In DNA, the CDR3 is TGCGCCAGCAGCTTCCTGCCAGGTCCCTACGAGCAGTACTTC. Translated: CASSFLPGPYEQYF.

The V call is TRBV2, the J call TRBJ2-1; 7 bases line up with TRBD2. Per germline, CDR1 SNHLY and CDR2 FYNNEI. This CDR3 spans 13 amino acids. V lost 7 bases, J lost 4 bases, and 4 bases stayed unmatched. CDR3 sequence: CASKDSGYNEQFF. The CDR3 bases are TGTGCCAGCAAGGATAGCGGGTACAATGAGCAGTTCTTC. The full variable domain, with the rest looked up from reference TRBV2 and TRBJ2-1, is EPEVTQTPSHQVTQMGQEVILRCVPISNHLYFYWYRQILGQKVEFLVSFYNNEISEKSEIFDDQFSVERPDGSNFTLKIRSTKLEDSAMYFCASKDSGYNEQFFGPGTRLTVL.

The chain employs TRBV7-8 and TRBJ1-2; D may be TRBD1 (6 bases). The CDR3 totals 15 residues. With 5 bases removed from V and 0 bases from J, the gap between germline ends came to 13 bases. In germline, CDR1 is SGHVS, CDR2 FQNEAQ. CDR3 sequence (DNA): TGTGCCAGCAGCCACCGTCGGGGGCCTAACTATGGCTACACCTTC. Its translation: CASSHRRGPNYGYTF. Variable domain in full (rest from reference TRBV7-8 and TRBJ1-2): GAGVSQSPRYKVAKRGQDVALRCDPISGHVSLFWYQQALGQGPEFLTYFQNEAQLDKSGLPSDRFFAERPEGSVSTLKIQRTQQEDSAVYLCASSHRRGPNYGYTFGSGTRLTVV.

The chain uses TRBV5-1 and TRBJ1-3, with D possibly TRBD1 on 5 matching bases. The CDR3 covers 14 residues. Germline CDR1 is SGHRS and CDR2 is YFSETQ. V lost 2 bases and J 2 bases, leaving 8 bases between the germline ends. CDR3 in DNA: TGCGCCAGCAGCTTAAGGGGCGCTGGAAACACCATATATTTT. It translates to CASSLRGAGNTIYF.

The chain has TRBV7-9 and TRBJ1-1, with a tentative D call TRBD1 (5 bases). The CDR3 length is 14 residues. V was clipped by 2 bases and J by 4 bases, with 11 bases between them. Per the germline V gene, CDR1 is SEHNR and CDR2 is FQNEAQ (reference sequence). CDR3 loop: CASSLQGGITEAFF. The CDR3 nucleotides are TGTGCCAGCAGCTTACAGGGTGGAATCACTGAAGCTTTCTTT.